The text below deals with one T cell receptor (beta chain). The data belong to a study of blood T cell repertoires in COVID-19. Across the whole study: COVID-19 samples from acute and convalescent phases originated in the United States, Italy and Spain.

The CDR3 runs 17 residues. Germline V lookup: CDR1 SSHAT, CDR2 FNYEAQ (reference sequence). J gave up 4 bases and V 4 bases, and 9 bases lay outside the gene matches. In the original analysis: Amplification with reference gene primers provided the estimates of nucleated cell counts. Sequencing used immunoSEQ multiplex PCR; TCRdb keeps in-frame clones, though not all of them. V, J and clone size reflect that table, while D and trimming were determined from the DNA. The sample consists of over 200,000 clones, approximately 89% of them appearing once. The chain uses TRBV7-7 and TRBJ2-5, with 13 bases identical to TRBD2. The receptor comes from a woman under 40 who had been exposed to COVID-19. The sample consisted of PBMCs or T cells enriched from blood (not recorded which). The CDR3 loop is CASSSAPGLAGLETQYF. The CDR3 region has the DNA TGTGCCAGCAGCTCAGCGCCGGGACTAGCGGGACTAGAGACCCAGTACTTC.